This entry is about one TCR beta chain. Assay: immunoSEQ multiplex PCR; the TCRdb copy retains only in-frame clones and omits some. In the table there are some 57,000 clones, 95% of which are singletons. CDR1 is MNHEY and CDR2 is SMNVEV in the germline V gene (reference sequence). The CDR3 contains 14 residues. Trimming removed 3 bases from V and 5 bases from J; junction bases left unmatched: 6. The entry originates in a study of control samples from healthy donors and cancer patients. The rearrangement joins TRBV27 to TRBJ1-2; the match to TRBD1 covers 7 bases. The receptor's source is a man aged 25 to 40 in good health. Specimen: blood. Here the CDR3 reads CASSFDREGYGYTF. In nucleotides, the CDR3 is TGTGCCAGCAGTTTCGACAGGGAGGGATATGGCTACACCTTC.